This T cell receptor beta chain was identified in a study of early T cells in non-severe SARS-CoV-2 infection. Molecules of cDNA were individually given unique molecular identifiers that were attached to them. TCRdb re-derived calls from the 5' RACE reads in MiXCR, one entry per CDR3 protein. The sample gives roughly 86,000 distinct CDR3 sequences, 14% to 15% of which show up once; approximately 0.5% is in the top ten. Sequences were obtained from whole blood. The TCR comes from an adult who was a healthcare worker with PCR-confirmed SARS-CoV-2 infection or an uninfected control (not recorded which).

The CDR3 coding sequence is TGTGCCATCAGTGACGATGGCGCCAGAGGGGAGACCCAGTACTTC. Its protein product is CAISDDGARGETQYF. This rearrangement joins TRBV10-3 to TRBJ2-5; the D gene is possibly TRBD2 (5 bases). The V gene lost 3 bases and the J gene lost 5 bases, with 16 bases spanning the gap. This CDR3 region has 15 residues. The V gene's germline CDR1 is ENHRY and CDR2 SYGVKD.